This T cell receptor beta chain was captured by sequencing in a study of cytomegalovirus exposure and HLA in healthy donors. Turning to the study itself: Earlier work reported approximately 100 million unique TCR beta sequences from some 180 million T cells.

Vbeta (60) and Jbeta (13) primers were used in the PCR. The repertoire was sequenced with immunoSEQ multiplex PCR; TCRdb's copy has only in-frame clones and lacks some. Altogether around 130,000 clones are present, around 78% being singletons, with the ten largest covering approximately 1.5%. About this clone: Its matching antigen is unknown.

The study, taken as a whole, reports: A list of approximately 160 TCR beta chains associated with cytomegalovirus was given. Later on, a genetic analysis was performed. It linked a missense variant in DCLRE1C with V- and J-gene trimming of TCR beta. A later analysis showed HLA-associated TCR beta chains outstripping equally common others in clonal expansion.

The CDR3 spans 16 residues. The ends lost 4 bases at V and 6 bases at J; junction bases unmatched: 9. The germline CDR1 and CDR2 sequences are MNHEY and SMNVEV (reference sequence). The source material was PBMCs. This sequence originates from a woman aged 18 to 35 in good health and CMV-seronegative. The V call is TRBV27, the J call TRBJ2-7, with 13 bases lining up with TRBD2. This chain's CDR3 is CASSSFGTSGNAEQYF. The CDR3, as DNA: TGTGCCAGCAGTTCCTTCGGGACTAGCGGGAACGCCGAGCAGTACTTC.